A single sample gave rise to the 8 T cell receptor beta chains below, sequenced in a study of CD8 T cells in ankylosing spondylitis. A single record per CDR3 protein comes from TCRdb applying MiXCR to the 5' RACE reads. The data hold around 300,000 distinct CDR3 sequences, with approximately 10% observed a single time. The specimen sequenced was blood, either unsorted or a sorted T cell fraction (not recorded which). The receptors originated from a female donor with ankylosing spondylitis or in good health (not recorded which).

This clonotype was counted at least ten times. The chain has TRBV5-4 and TRBJ2-5; 9 positions match TRBD1. Germline loops: CDR1 SGHNT, CDR2 YYREEE (reference sequence). The ends lost 0 bases at V and 2 bases at J; junction bases unmatched: 5. The CDR3 spans 16 residues. This chain's CDR3 is CASSLGDREMQETQYF. The CDR3 DNA is TGTGCCAGCAGCTTGGGGGACAGGGAAATGCAAGAGACCCAGTACTTC.

V is TRBV7-9 and J is TRBJ1-6; 8 nucleotides agree with TRBD1. Germline CDR1 SEHNR, CDR2 FQNEAQ (reference sequence). The CDR3 is 15 residues long. Trimming removed 5 bases from V and 8 bases from J; junction bases left unmatched: 8. CDR3 sequence (DNA): TGTGCCAGCAGCGACGTCAGGGGGCCGGATTCACCCCTCCACTTT. As protein: CASSDVRGPDSPLHF. The full variable domain, with the rest looked up from reference TRBV7-9 and TRBJ1-6, is DTGVSQNPRHKITKRGQNVTFRCDPISEHNRLYWYRQTLGQGPEFLTYFQNEAQLEKSRLLSDRFSAERPKGSFSTLEIQRTEQGDSAMYLCASSDVRGPDSPLHFGNGTRLTVT.

This clonotype appeared many times. The chain carries TRBV25-1 and TRBJ1-5; D might be TRBD1 (6 bases). Germline V gene data show CDR1 as MGHDK and CDR2 as SYGVNS. CDR3 size: 14 residues. The germline V and J ends were trimmed by 7 bases and 4 bases, with 14 bases remaining between them. The CDR3 DNA reads TGTGCCAGCAAGGGGCAAGGGGGGAATCAGCCCCAGCATTTT. As protein: CASKGQGGNQPQHF.

This clonotype was counted a few times. The rearrangement links TRBV5-1 to TRBJ2-6, with 8 bases lining up with TRBD1. Germline values: CDR1 SGHRS, CDR2 YFSETQ. CDR3 length equals 17 residues. J gave up 5 bases and V 1 base, and 8 bases lay outside the gene matches. CDR3 residues: CASSLNPRGQRANVLTF. The CDR3 coding sequence is TGCGCCAGCAGCTTGAATCCCAGGGGGCAGAGGGCCAACGTCCTGACTTTC.

V gene TRBV28 combines with J gene TRBJ2-7; a possible D gene is TRBD2 (6 bases). The V gene's germline CDR1 is MDHEN and CDR2 SYDVKM. This CDR3 has 15 amino acids. The germline V and J ends were trimmed by 3 bases and 0 bases, with 12 bases remaining between them. The CDR3 here is CASSLPGSISYEQYF. In DNA, the CDR3 is TGTGCCAGCAGTTTGCCCGGGAGTATCTCCTACGAGCAGTACTTC.

The chain is built from TRBV20-1 and TRBJ2-7, with D unclear. The V end lost 4 bases, the J end lost 4 bases, and 32 bases lay between the germline ends. Looked up from germline, CDR1 is DFQATT and CDR2 is SNEGSKA (reference sequence). The CDR3 extends over 19 amino acids. The CDR3, as DNA: TGCAGTGCTAAGGGCCCTCTCGCTGTTTCTAGGCAAGGCGCGTACGAGCAGTACTTC. The encoded protein is CSAKGPLAVSRQGAYEQYF.

This clonotype has a count of ten or more. The chain combines TRBV10-3 with TRBJ2-5, with D maybe TRBD1 (5 bases). Germline loops: CDR1 ENHRY, CDR2 SYGVKD. This CDR3 is built from 12 residues. Trimming removed 6 bases at V and 3 bases at J, with 8 bases between. The CDR3 loop is CAIRDSEETQYF. The CDR3 bases are TGTGCCATCAGAGACAGCGAAGAGACCCAGTACTTC.

This clonotype was seen repeatedly, ten times or more. V and J are TRBV5-6 and TRBJ1-4; tentatively, D is TRBD1 (5 bases). V was clipped by 3 bases and J by 8 bases, with 11 bases between them. Germline CDR1 reads SGHDT; CDR2 reads YYEEEE. The CDR3 contains 13 residues. In DNA form, the CDR3 reads TGTGCCAGCAGCTCCGGGACGAACGAAAAACTGTTTTTT. This sequence encodes CASSSGTNEKLFF. Complete variable domain (other parts from reference TRBV5-6 and TRBJ1-4): DAGVTQSPTHLIKTRGQQVTLRCSPKSGHDTVSWYQQALGQGPQFIFQYYEEEERQRGNFPDRFSGHQFPNYSSELNVNALLLGDSALYLCASSSGTNEKLFFGSGTQLSVL.